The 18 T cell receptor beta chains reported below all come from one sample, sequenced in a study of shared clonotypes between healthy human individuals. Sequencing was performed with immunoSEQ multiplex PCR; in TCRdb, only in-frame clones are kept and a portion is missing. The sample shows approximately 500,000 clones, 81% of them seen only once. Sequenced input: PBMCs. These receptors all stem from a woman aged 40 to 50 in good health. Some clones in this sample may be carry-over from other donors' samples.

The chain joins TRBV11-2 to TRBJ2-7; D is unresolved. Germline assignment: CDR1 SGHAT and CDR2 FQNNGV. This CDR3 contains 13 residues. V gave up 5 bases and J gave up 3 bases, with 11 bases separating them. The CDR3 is CASSPANLYEQYF. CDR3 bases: TGTGCCAGCAGCCCCGCTAACCTCTACGAGCAGTACTTC. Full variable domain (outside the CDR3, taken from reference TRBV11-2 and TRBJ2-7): EAGVAQSPRYKIIEKRQSVAFWCNPISGHATLYWYQQILGQGPKLLIQFQNNGVVDDSQLPKDRFSAERLKGVDSTLKIQPAKLEDSAVYLCASSPANLYEQYFGPGTRLTVT.

The CDR3 bases are TGTGCCAGCTCACCACCCACTTACGTGGCAAACAATGAGCAGTTCTTC. Translated, it gives CASSPPTYVANNEQFF. The chain uses TRBV18 and TRBJ2-1; D is unclear. V gave up 0 bases and J gave up 5 bases, with 14 bases separating them. Germline V gene lookup returns CDR1 KGHSH and CDR2 LQKENI. The CDR3 sequence is 16 residues long.

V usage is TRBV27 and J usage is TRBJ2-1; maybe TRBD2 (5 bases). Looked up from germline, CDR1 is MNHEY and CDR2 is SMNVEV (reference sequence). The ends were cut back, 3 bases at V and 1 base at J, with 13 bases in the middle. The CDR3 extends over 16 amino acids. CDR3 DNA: TGTGCCAGCAGTTTGTATACTAGGCAATCCTACAATGAGCAGTTCTTC. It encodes CASSLYTRQSYNEQFF.

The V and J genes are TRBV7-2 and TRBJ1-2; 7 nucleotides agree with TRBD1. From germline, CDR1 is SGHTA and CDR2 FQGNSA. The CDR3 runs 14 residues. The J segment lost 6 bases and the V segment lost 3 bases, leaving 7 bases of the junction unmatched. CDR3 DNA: TGTGCCAGCAGCTTGGGCCTAGGGGGCGATGGCTACACCTTC. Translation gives CASSLGLGGDGYTF.

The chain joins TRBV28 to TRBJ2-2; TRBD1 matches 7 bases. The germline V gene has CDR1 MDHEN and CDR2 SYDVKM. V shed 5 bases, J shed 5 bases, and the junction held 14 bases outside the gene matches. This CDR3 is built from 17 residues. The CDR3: CASSKHPQGFGTGELFF. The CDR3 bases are TGTGCCAGCAGTAAACACCCACAGGGGTTCGGGACCGGGGAGCTGTTTTTT.

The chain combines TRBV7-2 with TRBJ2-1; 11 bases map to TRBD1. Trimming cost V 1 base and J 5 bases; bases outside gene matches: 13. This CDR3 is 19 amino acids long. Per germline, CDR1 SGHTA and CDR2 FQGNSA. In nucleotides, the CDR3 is TGTGCCAGCAGCTTAGGCATGCCGGTGGGACAGGGGGTTGACAATGAGCAGTTCTTC. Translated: CASSLGMPVGQGVDNEQFF.

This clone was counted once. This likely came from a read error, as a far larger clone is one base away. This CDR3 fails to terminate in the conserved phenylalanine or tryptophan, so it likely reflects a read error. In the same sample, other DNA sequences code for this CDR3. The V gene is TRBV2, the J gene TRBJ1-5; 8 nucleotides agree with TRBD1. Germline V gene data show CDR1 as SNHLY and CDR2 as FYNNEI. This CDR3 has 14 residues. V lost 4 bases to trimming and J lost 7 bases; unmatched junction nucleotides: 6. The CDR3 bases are TGTGCCAGCAGTGGGACAGGGCAGGGGCAGCCCCAGCATTTA. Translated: CASSGTGQGQPQHL.

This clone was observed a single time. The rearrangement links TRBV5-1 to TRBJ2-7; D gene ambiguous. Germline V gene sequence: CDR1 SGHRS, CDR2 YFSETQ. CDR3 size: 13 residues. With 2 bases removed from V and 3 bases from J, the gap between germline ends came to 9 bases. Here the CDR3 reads CASSFAGNYEQYF. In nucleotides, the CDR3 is TGCGCCAGCAGCTTCGCCGGAAACTACGAGCAGTACTTC.

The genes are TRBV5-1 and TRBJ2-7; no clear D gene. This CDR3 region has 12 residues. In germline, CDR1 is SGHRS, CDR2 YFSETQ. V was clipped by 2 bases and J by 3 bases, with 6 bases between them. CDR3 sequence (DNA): TGCGCCAGCAGCTTCGACCTCTACGAGCAGTACTTC. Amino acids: CASSFDLYEQYF.

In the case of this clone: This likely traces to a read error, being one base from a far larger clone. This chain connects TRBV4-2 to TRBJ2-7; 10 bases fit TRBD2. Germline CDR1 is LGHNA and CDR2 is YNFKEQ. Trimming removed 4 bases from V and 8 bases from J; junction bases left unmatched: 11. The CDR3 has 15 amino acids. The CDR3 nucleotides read TGTGCCAGCAGCCTAGCGGGAGGATTAGTGTACAAGCAGTACTTC. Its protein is CASSLAGGLVYKQYF.

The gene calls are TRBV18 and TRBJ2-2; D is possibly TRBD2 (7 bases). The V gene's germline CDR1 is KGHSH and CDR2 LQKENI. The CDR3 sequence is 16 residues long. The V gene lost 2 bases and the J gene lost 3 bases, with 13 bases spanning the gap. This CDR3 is CASSPRGGSDTGELFF. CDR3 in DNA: TGTGCCAGCTCACCAAGGGGGGGCAGTGACACCGGGGAGCTGTTTTTT.

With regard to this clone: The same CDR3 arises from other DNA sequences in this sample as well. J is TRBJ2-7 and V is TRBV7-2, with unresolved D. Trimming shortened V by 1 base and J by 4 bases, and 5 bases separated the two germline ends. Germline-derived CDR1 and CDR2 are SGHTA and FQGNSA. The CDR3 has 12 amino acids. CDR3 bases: TGTGCCAGCAGCTTAGTAGGATACGAGCAGTACTTC. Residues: CASSLVGYEQYF.

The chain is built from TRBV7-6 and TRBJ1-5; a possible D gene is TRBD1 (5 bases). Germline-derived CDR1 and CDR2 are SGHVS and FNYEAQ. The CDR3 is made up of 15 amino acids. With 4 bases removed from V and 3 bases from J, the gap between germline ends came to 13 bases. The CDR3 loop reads CASSSMAGNNQPQHF. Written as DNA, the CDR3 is TGTGCCAGCAGCTCAATGGCAGGGAACAATCAGCCCCAGCATTTT.

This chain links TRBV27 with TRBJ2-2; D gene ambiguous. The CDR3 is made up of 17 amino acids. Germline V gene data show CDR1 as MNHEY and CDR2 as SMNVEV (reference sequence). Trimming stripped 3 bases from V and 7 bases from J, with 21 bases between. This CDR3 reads CASSFSRAQKVSGELFF. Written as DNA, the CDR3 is TGTGCCAGCAGTTTTTCTAGAGCGCAAAAAGTCAGCGGGGAGCTGTTTTTT.

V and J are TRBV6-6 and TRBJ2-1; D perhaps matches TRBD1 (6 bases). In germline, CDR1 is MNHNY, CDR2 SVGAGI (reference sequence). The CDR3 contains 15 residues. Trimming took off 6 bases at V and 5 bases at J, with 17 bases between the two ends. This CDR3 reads CASRNTGTPNNEQFF. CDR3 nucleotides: TGTGCCAGCAGGAATACCGGGACACCAAACAATGAGCAGTTCTTC.

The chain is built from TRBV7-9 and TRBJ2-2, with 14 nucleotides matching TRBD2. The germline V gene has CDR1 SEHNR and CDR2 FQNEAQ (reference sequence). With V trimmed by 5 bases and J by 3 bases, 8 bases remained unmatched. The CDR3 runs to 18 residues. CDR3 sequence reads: CASSTTSGRAYYTGELFF. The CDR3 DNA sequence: TGTGCCAGCAGCACGACTAGCGGGAGGGCCTATTACACCGGGGAGCTGTTTTTT. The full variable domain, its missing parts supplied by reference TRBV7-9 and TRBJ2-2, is DTGVSQNPRHKITKRGQNVTFRCDPISEHNRLYWYRQTLGQGPEFLTYFQNEAQLEKSRLLSDRFSAERPKGSFSTLEIQRTEQGDSAMYLCASSTTSGRAYYTGELFFGEGSRLTVL.

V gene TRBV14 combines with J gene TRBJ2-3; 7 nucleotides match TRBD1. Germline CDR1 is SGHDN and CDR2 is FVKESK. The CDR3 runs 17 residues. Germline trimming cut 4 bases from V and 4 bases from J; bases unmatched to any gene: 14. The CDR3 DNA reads TGTGCCAGCAGCCGAAGGACAGGTAGTTTTCGAGCAGATACGCAGTATTTT. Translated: CASSRRTGSFRADTQYF.

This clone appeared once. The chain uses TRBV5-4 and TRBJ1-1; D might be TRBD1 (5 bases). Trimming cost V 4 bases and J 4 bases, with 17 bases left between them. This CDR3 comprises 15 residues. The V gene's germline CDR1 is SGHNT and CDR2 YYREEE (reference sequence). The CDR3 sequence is CASSPAGNWGTEAFF. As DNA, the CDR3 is TGTGCCAGCAGCCCAGCAGGGAATTGGGGCACTGAAGCTTTCTTT.